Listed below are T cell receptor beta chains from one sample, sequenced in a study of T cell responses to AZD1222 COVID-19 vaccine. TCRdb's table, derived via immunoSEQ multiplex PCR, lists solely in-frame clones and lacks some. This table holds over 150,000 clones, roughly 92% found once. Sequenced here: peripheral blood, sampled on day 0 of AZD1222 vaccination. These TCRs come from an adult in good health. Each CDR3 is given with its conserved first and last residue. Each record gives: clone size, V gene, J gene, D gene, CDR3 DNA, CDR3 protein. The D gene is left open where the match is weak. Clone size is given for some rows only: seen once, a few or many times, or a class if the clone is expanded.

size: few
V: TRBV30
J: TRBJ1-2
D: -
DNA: TGTGCCTGGAGTGAGGGACTTAACTATGGCTACACCTTC
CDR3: CAWSEGLNYGYTF

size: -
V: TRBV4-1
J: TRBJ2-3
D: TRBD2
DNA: TGCGCCAGCAGCCAAGAAGGGCGGGAGGGCCGCACAGATACGCAGTATTTT
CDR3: CASSQEGREGRTDTQYF

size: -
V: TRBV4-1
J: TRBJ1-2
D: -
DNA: TGCGCCAGCAGCCAAGGGGTCCTAGGGTATGGCTACACCTTC
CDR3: CASSQGVLGYGYTF

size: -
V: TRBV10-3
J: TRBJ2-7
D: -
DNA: TGTGCCATTGCCTTCGACTCCTACGAGCAGTACTTC
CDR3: CAIAFDSYEQYF

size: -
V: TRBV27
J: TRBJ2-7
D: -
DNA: TGTGCCAGCAGTTTACATCAGACAGGTTACTACGAGCAGTACTTC
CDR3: CASSLHQTGYYEQYF

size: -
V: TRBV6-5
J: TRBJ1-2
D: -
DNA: TGTGCCAGCAGCTCCGGGACAAGGAGTGGCTACACCTTC
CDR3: CASSSGTRSGYTF

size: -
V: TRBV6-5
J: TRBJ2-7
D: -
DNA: TGTGCCAGCAGAACCCAGGGAGGGCAGTACTTC
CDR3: CASRTQGGQYF

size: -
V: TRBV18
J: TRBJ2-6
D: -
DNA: TGTGCCAGCTCACATAGACAGGGACTCTCTGGGGCCAACGTCCTGACTTTC
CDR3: CASSHRQGLSGANVLTF

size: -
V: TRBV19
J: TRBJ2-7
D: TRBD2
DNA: TGTGCCAGTAGTCCACTAGCGGGCCTGGCCGAGCAGTACTTC
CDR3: CASSPLAGLAEQYF

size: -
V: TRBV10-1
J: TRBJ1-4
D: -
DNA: TGCGCCAGCAGTGAGTCGGCGGGGGAAAAACTGTTTTTT
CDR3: CASSESAGEKLFF

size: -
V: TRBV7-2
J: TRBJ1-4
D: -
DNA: TGTGCCAGCAGCTTACTTAGGAATGAAAAACTGTTTTTT
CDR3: CASSLLRNEKLFF

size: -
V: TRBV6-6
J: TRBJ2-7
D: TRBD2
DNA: TGTGCCAGCAGTCGGGGACTAGCGGGAGCTAACGAGCAGTACTTC
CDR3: CASSRGLAGANEQYF

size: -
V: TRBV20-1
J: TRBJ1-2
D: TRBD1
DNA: TGCAGTGCCCGGACAGGGGATGGCTACACCTTC
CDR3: CSARTGDGYTF

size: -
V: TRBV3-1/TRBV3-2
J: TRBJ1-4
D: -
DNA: TGTGCCAGCAGCCAAGTGAGCGGGAGGGGCGGACTGTTTTTT
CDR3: CASSQVSGRGGLFF

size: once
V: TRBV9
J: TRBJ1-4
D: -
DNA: TGTGCCAGCAGCCCTAATACGGGGTTTACTAATGAAAAACTGTTTTTT
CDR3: CASSPNTGFTNEKLFF

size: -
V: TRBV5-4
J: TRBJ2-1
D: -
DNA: TGTGCCAGCAGCCGTACGAAAGGGCTAGCCAATGAGCAGTTCTTC
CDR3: CASSRTKGLANEQFF

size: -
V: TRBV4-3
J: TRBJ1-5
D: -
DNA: TGCGCCAGCAGCCAAGATATCAATCAGCCCCAGCATTTT
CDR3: CASSQDINQPQHF

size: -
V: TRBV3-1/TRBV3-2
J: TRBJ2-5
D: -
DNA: TGTGCCAGCAGCCAAAGACTCCGGGCGGAGACCCAGTACTTC
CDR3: CASSQRLRAETQYF

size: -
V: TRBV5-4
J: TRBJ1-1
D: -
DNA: TGTGCCAGCAGCTTTTATCCCACTGAAGCTTTCTTT
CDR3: CASSFYPTEAFF

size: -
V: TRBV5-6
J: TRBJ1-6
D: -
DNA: TGTGCCAGCAGCTTCCGGAGAAGCTCCTATAATTCACCCCTCCACTTT
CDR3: CASSFRRSSYNSPLHF

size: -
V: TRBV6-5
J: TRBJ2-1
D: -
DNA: TGTGCCAGCAACCCCCTGATGGCTGGTAATGAGCAGTTCTTC
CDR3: CASNPLMAGNEQFF

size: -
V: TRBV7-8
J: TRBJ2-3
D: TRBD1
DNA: TGTGCCAGCAGCTCCGACAGGGGGGAGACTTTTTCTCAGTATTTT
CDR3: CASSSDRGETFSQYF

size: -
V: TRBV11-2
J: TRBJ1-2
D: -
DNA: TGTGCCAGCACCTCCGTACCAAGGGGGGGGTTCTATGGCTACACCTTC
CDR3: CASTSVPRGGFYGYTF

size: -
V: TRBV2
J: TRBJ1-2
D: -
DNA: TGTGCCAGCAGTACCAACAGGGATAACTATGGCTACACCTTC
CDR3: CASSTNRDNYGYTF

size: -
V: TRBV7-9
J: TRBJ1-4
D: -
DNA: TGTGCCAGCAGCCCTACGGAAGGGACTAATGAAAAACTGTTTTTT
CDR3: CASSPTEGTNEKLFF

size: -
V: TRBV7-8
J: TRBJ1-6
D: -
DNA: TGTGCCAGCAGCTTAGAGACCGGAGGGGGGGTACCCCTCCACTTT
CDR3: CASSLETGGGVPLHF

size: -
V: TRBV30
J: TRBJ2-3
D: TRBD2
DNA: TGTGCCTGGAGTGTAGGGCTAGCGGCAATCACAGATACGCAGTATTTT
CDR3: CAWSVGLAAITDTQYF

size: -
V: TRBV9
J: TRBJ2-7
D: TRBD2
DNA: TGTGCCAGCAGCGTGACCGGACTAGCGGGCGAGCAGTACTTC
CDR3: CASSVTGLAGEQYF

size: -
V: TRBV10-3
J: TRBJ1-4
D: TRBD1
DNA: TGTGCCATCAGTGCCACCGGGACAGGGAGTAATGAAAAACTGTTTTTT
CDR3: CAISATGTGSNEKLFF

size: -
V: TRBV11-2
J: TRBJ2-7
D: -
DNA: TGTGCCAGCAGCTTAGACAGGGGCTCCTACGAGCAGTACTTC
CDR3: CASSLDRGSYEQYF

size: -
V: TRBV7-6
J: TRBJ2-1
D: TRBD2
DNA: TGTGCCAGCAGCTCGACTAGCGGGAGGGATAATGAGCAGTTCTTC
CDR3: CASSSTSGRDNEQFF

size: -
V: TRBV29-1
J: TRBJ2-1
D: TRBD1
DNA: TGCAGCGTTGGGGTCGGGACAGCTTACCATGAGCAGTTCTTC
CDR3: CSVGVGTAYHEQFF

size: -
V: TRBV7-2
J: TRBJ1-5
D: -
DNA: TGTGCCAGCAGCTTGAGTCCTTCCAATCAGCCCCAGCATTTT
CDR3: CASSLSPSNQPQHF

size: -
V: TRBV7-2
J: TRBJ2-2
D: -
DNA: TGTGCCAGCAGCTTAGGTATTCGCCGGGAGCTGTTTTTT
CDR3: CASSLGIRRELFF

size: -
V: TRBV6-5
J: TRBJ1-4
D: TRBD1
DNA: TGTGCCAGCAGTCACCCCGGGACAGGGGGCGAAAAACTGTTTTTT
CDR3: CASSHPGTGGEKLFF

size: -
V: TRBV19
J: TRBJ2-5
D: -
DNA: TGTGCCAGTATCCCCACGGGACCCCAAGAGACCCAGTACTTC
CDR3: CASIPTGPQETQYF

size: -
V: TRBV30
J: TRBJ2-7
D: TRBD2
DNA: TGTGCCTGGAGTGTATCGGGGTTTTACCCTGGACTAGCGCGTTTCGAGCAGTACTTC
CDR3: CAWSVSGFYPGLARFEQYF

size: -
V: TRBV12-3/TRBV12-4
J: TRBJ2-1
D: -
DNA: TGTGCCAGCAGTTTAGGATACAATGAGCAGTTCTTC
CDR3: CASSLGYNEQFF

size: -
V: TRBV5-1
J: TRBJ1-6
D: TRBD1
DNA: TGCGCCAGCAGCCCGGGACAGGGAGGTCCACCCCTCCACTTT
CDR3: CASSPGQGGPPLHF

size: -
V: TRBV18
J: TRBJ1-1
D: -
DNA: TGTGCCAGCTCACCTCAGGGAGATAGGACTGAAGCTTTCTTT
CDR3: CASSPQGDRTEAFF

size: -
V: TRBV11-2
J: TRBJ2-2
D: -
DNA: TGTGCCAGCACCTACACCGGGGAGCTGTTTTTT
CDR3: CASTYTGELFF